This is a list of T cell receptor beta chains from one sample in a study of radiation and T cells in renal cell carcinoma. TCRdb's copy holds only in-frame clones and misses some; the assay was immunoSEQ multiplex PCR. The table records roughly 20,000 clones, less than 65% of them present only once. This specimen consisted of tumor tissue, obtained from a patient whose treatment included radiotherapy and nephrectomy. Receptor source: a woman aged 70 to 79 with renal cell carcinoma. The CDR3 runs from the conserved cysteine through the conserved F or W. Fields, in order: J gene, V gene, clone size, D gene, CDR3 DNA, CDR3 protein. A D gene is named only where the DNA matches it firmly. Only some rows state a clone size, as once, few, many or a class for expanded clones.

j_gene: TRBJ2-5
v_gene: TRBV15
abundance: NA
d_gene: TRBD1
CDR3nt: TGTGCCACCAGCAAAAACGGACAGGGTCCCGAGACCCAGTACTTC
CDR3aa: CATSKNGQGPETQYF

j_gene: TRBJ1-4
v_gene: TRBV19
abundance: NA
d_gene: NA
CDR3nt: TGTGCCAGTAGTATAGGGGCAATCTCGGACTATGAAAAACTGTTTTTT
CDR3aa: CASSIGAISDYEKLFF

j_gene: TRBJ2-5
v_gene: TRBV7-8
abundance: NA
d_gene: TRBD1
CDR3nt: TGTGCCAGCAGCTTAACTTCGGGACAGGGTAACTTGCGGGTTTCGCAGTACTTC
CDR3aa: CASSLTSGQGNLRVSQYF

j_gene: TRBJ2-2
v_gene: TRBV29-1
abundance: once
d_gene: NA
CDR3nt: TGCAGCGTTGGGGGGGCTGGCAGGTCCGGGGAGCTGTTTTTT
CDR3aa: CSVGGAGRSGELFF

j_gene: TRBJ2-3
v_gene: TRBV4-3
abundance: medium-sized
d_gene: TRBD2
CDR3nt: TGCGCCAGCAGCCAAGGGACTAGCGGGGGGGCGCCCCTATATACGCAGTATTTT
CDR3aa: CASSQGTSGGAPLYTQYF

j_gene: TRBJ2-3
v_gene: TRBV29-1
abundance: NA
d_gene: NA
CDR3nt: TGCAGCGTTCAGTACACAGATACGCAGTATTTT
CDR3aa: CSVQYTDTQYF

j_gene: TRBJ1-3
v_gene: TRBV7-8
abundance: few
d_gene: NA
CDR3nt: TGTGCCAGCAGCTTAACAGGGCAAGACTCTGGAAACACCATATATTTT
CDR3aa: CASSLTGQDSGNTIYF

j_gene: TRBJ2-7
v_gene: TRBV7-9
abundance: few
d_gene: TRBD2
CDR3nt: TGTGCCAGCAGCGTAAGCGGGGGGGCCGGCGAGCAGTACTTC
CDR3aa: CASSVSGGAGEQYF

j_gene: TRBJ1-1
v_gene: TRBV5-1
abundance: NA
d_gene: NA
CDR3nt: TGCGCCAGCAGCTTGCGGGGAAGGGACACTGAAGCTTTCTTT
CDR3aa: CASSLRGRDTEAFF

j_gene: TRBJ2-5
v_gene: TRBV6-6
abundance: NA
d_gene: NA
CDR3nt: TGTGCCAGCAGTTATATACAGGCCCAAGAGACCCAGTACTTC
CDR3aa: CASSYIQAQETQYF

j_gene: TRBJ2-3
v_gene: TRBV11-3
abundance: NA
d_gene: NA
CDR3nt: TGTGCCAGCAGCGGGGGGAGCACAGATACGCAGTATTTT
CDR3aa: CASSGGSTDTQYF

j_gene: TRBJ2-3
v_gene: TRBV5-4
abundance: NA
d_gene: NA
CDR3nt: TGTGCCAGCAGCTTCCCGGGTTTAAGCACAGATACGCAGTATTTT
CDR3aa: CASSFPGLSTDTQYF

j_gene: TRBJ1-6
v_gene: TRBV27
abundance: NA
d_gene: NA
CDR3nt: TGTGCCAGCAGCCCCTGGTCCGGGCCCCTCCACTTT
CDR3aa: CASSPWSGPLHF

j_gene: TRBJ1-2
v_gene: TRBV19
abundance: NA
d_gene: NA
CDR3nt: TGTGCCAGTACCGGGACATCCTATGGCTACACCTTC
CDR3aa: CASTGTSYGYTF

j_gene: TRBJ2-7
v_gene: TRBV7-9
abundance: NA
d_gene: NA
CDR3nt: TGTGCCAGCAGCTCATACTACGAGCAGTACTTC
CDR3aa: CASSSYYEQYF

j_gene: TRBJ1-3
v_gene: TRBV2
abundance: NA
d_gene: TRBD1
CDR3nt: TGTGCCATACAAAAGCAGGACAGGGGCGAAGGAAACACCATATATTTT
CDR3aa: CAIQKQDRGEGNTIYF

j_gene: TRBJ1-5
v_gene: TRBV6-5
abundance: NA
d_gene: NA
CDR3nt: TGTGCCAGCAGTGAGGCAGGGAATCAGCCCCAGCATTTT
CDR3aa: CASSEAGNQPQHF

j_gene: TRBJ1-3
v_gene: TRBV19
abundance: NA
d_gene: NA
CDR3nt: TGTGCCAGTAGTATAGGAGGGGCGAGCTCTGGAAACACCATATATTTT
CDR3aa: CASSIGGASSGNTIYF

j_gene: TRBJ1-2
v_gene: TRBV11-3
abundance: few
d_gene: NA
CDR3nt: TGTGCCAGCAGCTTGGATCATATGGAGGGCTACACCTTC
CDR3aa: CASSLDHMEGYTF

j_gene: TRBJ2-1
v_gene: TRBV7-2
abundance: NA
d_gene: TRBD1
CDR3nt: TGTGCCAGCAGCTTAGCGTACAGGGGGCTCAATGAGCAGTTCTTC
CDR3aa: CASSLAYRGLNEQFF

j_gene: TRBJ2-3
v_gene: TRBV29-1
abundance: NA
d_gene: NA
CDR3nt: TGCAGCGTTGAAGATCTTGGGCTAGATACGCAGTATTTT
CDR3aa: CSVEDLGLDTQYF

j_gene: TRBJ1-1
v_gene: TRBV19
abundance: NA
d_gene: NA
CDR3nt: TGTGCCAGTAGAAATCTCCAGGGGAGCACTGAAGCTTTCTTT
CDR3aa: CASRNLQGSTEAFF

j_gene: TRBJ2-7
v_gene: TRBV5-6
abundance: NA
d_gene: TRBD1
CDR3nt: TGTGCCAGCAGCGTGGGACAGAGAACCTACGAGCAGTACTTC
CDR3aa: CASSVGQRTYEQYF

j_gene: TRBJ1-6
v_gene: TRBV27
abundance: NA
d_gene: NA
CDR3nt: TGTGCCAGCAGTTCATTATTAGGGGCGCAGTATAATTCACCCCTCCACTTT
CDR3aa: CASSSLLGAQYNSPLHF

j_gene: TRBJ2-7
v_gene: TRBV11-1
abundance: NA
d_gene: NA
CDR3nt: TGTGCCAGCAGCTTAGGACCAGGGGCCTACGAGCAGTACTTC
CDR3aa: CASSLGPGAYEQYF

j_gene: TRBJ1-2
v_gene: TRBV18
abundance: NA
d_gene: NA
CDR3nt: TGTGCCAGCTCACCCCCGGCGGATCCCTTGAGGGGCTACACCTTC
CDR3aa: CASSPPADPLRGYTF

j_gene: TRBJ1-2
v_gene: TRBV9
abundance: NA
d_gene: NA
CDR3nt: TGTGCCAGCAGCGTAGTTGGCAGACCTCTCTATGGCTACACCTTC
CDR3aa: CASSVVGRPLYGYTF

j_gene: TRBJ1-2
v_gene: TRBV20-1
abundance: few
d_gene: NA
CDR3nt: TGCAGTGCTATTCGAAACTATGGCTACACCTTC
CDR3aa: CSAIRNYGYTF

j_gene: TRBJ2-7
v_gene: TRBV27
abundance: NA
d_gene: TRBD2
CDR3nt: TGTGCCAGCAGTTCCCTAGCGGGGGGGCCCTCCTACGAGCAGTACTTC
CDR3aa: CASSSLAGGPSYEQYF

j_gene: TRBJ1-1
v_gene: TRBV30
abundance: few
d_gene: NA
CDR3nt: TGTGCCTGGAGGGGCAGTCGATGGGCTGAAGCTTTCTTT
CDR3aa: CAWRGSRWAEAFF

j_gene: TRBJ1-1
v_gene: TRBV5-1
abundance: NA
d_gene: NA
CDR3nt: TGCGCCAGCAGCTTGGAAGGGCCTAACACTGAAGCTTTCTTT
CDR3aa: CASSLEGPNTEAFF

j_gene: TRBJ2-7
v_gene: TRBV1
abundance: NA
d_gene: NA
CDR3nt: TGCACCAGCAGCCAAGGTGCTAGCGGGGGTTACGAGCAGTACTTC
CDR3aa: CTSSQGASGGYEQYF

j_gene: TRBJ2-2
v_gene: TRBV25-1
abundance: few
d_gene: TRBD1
CDR3nt: TGTGCCAGCAGTGAATACCGACAGACAGGGGCCGGGGAGCTGTTTTTT
CDR3aa: CASSEYRQTGAGELFF

j_gene: TRBJ1-2
v_gene: TRBV6-5
abundance: NA
d_gene: TRBD1
CDR3nt: TGTGCCAGCAGTTACCGAAGACAGGGCCATAACTATGGCTACACCTTC
CDR3aa: CASSYRRQGHNYGYTF

j_gene: TRBJ2-7
v_gene: TRBV14
abundance: NA
d_gene: NA
CDR3nt: TGTGCCAGCAGCCAAGGGGGGGCCAGGTCGTACTTC
CDR3aa: CASSQGGARSYF

j_gene: TRBJ1-1
v_gene: TRBV28
abundance: few
d_gene: NA
CDR3nt: TGTGCCAGCATCCCGTGGTCGAGAACTGAAGCTTTCTTT
CDR3aa: CASIPWSRTEAFF

j_gene: TRBJ2-1
v_gene: TRBV19
abundance: few
d_gene: NA
CDR3nt: TGTGCCAGTAACCTGGGGGGTGAGCAGTTCTTC
CDR3aa: CASNLGGEQFF

j_gene: TRBJ2-5
v_gene: TRBV29-1
abundance: NA
d_gene: TRBD1
CDR3nt: TGCAGCGCGACAGGGTCAGGGGAGACCCAGTACTTC
CDR3aa: CSATGSGETQYF

j_gene: TRBJ2-3
v_gene: TRBV18
abundance: NA
d_gene: NA
CDR3nt: TGTGCCAGCTCACCCCTCGGCCCAGTTCGCACAGATACGCAGTATTTT
CDR3aa: CASSPLGPVRTDTQYF

j_gene: TRBJ2-5
v_gene: TRBV6-5
abundance: NA
d_gene: TRBD2
CDR3nt: TGTGCCAGCAGTTACTTAATAGCGGGGGGGCAAGAGACCCAGTACTTC
CDR3aa: CASSYLIAGGQETQYF

j_gene: TRBJ2-3
v_gene: TRBV2
abundance: NA
d_gene: NA
CDR3nt: TGTGCCAGCAGGGAAGGGGTTGGCACAGATACGCAGTATTTT
CDR3aa: CASREGVGTDTQYF

j_gene: TRBJ2-3
v_gene: TRBV28
abundance: NA
d_gene: NA
CDR3nt: TGTGCCAGCAGTTTCGCTAGCGGCACAGATACGCAGTATTTT
CDR3aa: CASSFASGTDTQYF

j_gene: TRBJ2-2
v_gene: TRBV19
abundance: few
d_gene: TRBD2
CDR3nt: TGTGCCAGTAGTACGACTAGCGGGTACACCGGGGAGCTGTTTTTT
CDR3aa: CASSTTSGYTGELFF

j_gene: TRBJ2-7
v_gene: TRBV7-8
abundance: NA
d_gene: NA
CDR3nt: TGTGCCAGCAGCCGAAACAGGGACTACGAGCAGTACTTC
CDR3aa: CASSRNRDYEQYF

j_gene: TRBJ2-2
v_gene: TRBV6-1
abundance: NA
d_gene: TRBD1
CDR3nt: TGTGCCAGCAGTCCACAGGGGGCCGGGGAGCTGTTTTTT
CDR3aa: CASSPQGAGELFF

j_gene: TRBJ2-3
v_gene: TRBV19
abundance: NA
d_gene: TRBD1
CDR3nt: TGTGCCAGTAGCGAGACAGGGACAGATACGCAGTATTTT
CDR3aa: CASSETGTDTQYF

j_gene: TRBJ1-2
v_gene: TRBV6-1
abundance: NA
d_gene: TRBD1
CDR3nt: TGTGCCAGCAGCCCGGGACAGGGGGAGGGCTATGGCTACACCTTC
CDR3aa: CASSPGQGEGYGYTF

j_gene: TRBJ1-6
v_gene: TRBV2
abundance: medium-sized
d_gene: NA
CDR3nt: TGTGCCAGCAGATGGACAGTTAATTCACCCCTCCACTTT
CDR3aa: CASRWTVNSPLHF

j_gene: TRBJ2-6
v_gene: TRBV7-8
abundance: NA
d_gene: NA
CDR3nt: TGTGCCAGCAGCTTAGGCAGGGTTCACACTGGGGCCAACGTCCTGACTTTC
CDR3aa: CASSLGRVHTGANVLTF

j_gene: TRBJ2-5
v_gene: TRBV7-6
abundance: once
d_gene: NA
CDR3nt: TGTGCCAGCAGCTTAGCGCAGACAGGCGGGGAGACCCAGTACTTC
CDR3aa: CASSLAQTGGETQYF

j_gene: TRBJ2-7
v_gene: TRBV6-1
abundance: few
d_gene: TRBD1
CDR3nt: TGTGCCAGCTGTCCCAACAGGGGAACTCTCAGCGAGCAGTACTTC
CDR3aa: CASCPNRGTLSEQYF

j_gene: TRBJ2-3
v_gene: TRBV14
abundance: NA
d_gene: NA
CDR3nt: TGTGCCAGCAGCCGGGGGGTTCACACAGATACGCAGTATTTT
CDR3aa: CASSRGVHTDTQYF

j_gene: TRBJ2-7
v_gene: TRBV27
abundance: few
d_gene: NA
CDR3nt: TGTGCCAGCAGTTACAACGACGGAGCCTACGAGCAGTACTTC
CDR3aa: CASSYNDGAYEQYF